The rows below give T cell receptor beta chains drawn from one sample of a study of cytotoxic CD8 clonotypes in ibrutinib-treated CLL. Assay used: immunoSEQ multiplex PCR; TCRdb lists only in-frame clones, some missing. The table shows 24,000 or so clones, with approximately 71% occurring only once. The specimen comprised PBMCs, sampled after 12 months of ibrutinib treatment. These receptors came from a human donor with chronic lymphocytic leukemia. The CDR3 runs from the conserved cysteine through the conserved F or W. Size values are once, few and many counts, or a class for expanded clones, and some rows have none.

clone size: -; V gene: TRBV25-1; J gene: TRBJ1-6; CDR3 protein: CASNHREPNSPLHF
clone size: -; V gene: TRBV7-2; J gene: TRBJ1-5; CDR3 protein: CASSLVGTTGNQPQHF
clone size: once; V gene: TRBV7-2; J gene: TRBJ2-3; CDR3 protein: CASSSDRGRTTDTQYF
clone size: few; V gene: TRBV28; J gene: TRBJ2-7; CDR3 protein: CASSFRGPRLYEQYF
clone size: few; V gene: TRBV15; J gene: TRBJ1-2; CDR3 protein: CATSRGQLDSNYGYTF
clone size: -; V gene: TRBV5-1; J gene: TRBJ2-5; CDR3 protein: CASSLGEQGQETQYF
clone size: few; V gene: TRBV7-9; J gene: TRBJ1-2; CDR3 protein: CASSSDRGYGYTF
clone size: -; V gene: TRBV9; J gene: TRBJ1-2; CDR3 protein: CASSVGLLGRSNYGYTF
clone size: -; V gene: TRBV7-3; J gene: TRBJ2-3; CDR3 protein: CASSRGLAGGTDTQYF
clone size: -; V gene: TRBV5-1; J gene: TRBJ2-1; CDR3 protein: CASSLTLLGRQFF
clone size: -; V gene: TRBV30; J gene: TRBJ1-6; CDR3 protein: CAWSGRTDSPLHF
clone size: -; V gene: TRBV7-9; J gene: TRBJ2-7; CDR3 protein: CASSLALASTYEQYF
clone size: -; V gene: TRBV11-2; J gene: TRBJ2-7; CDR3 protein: CASSLGAGGGYEQYF
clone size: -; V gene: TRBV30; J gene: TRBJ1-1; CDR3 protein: CAYGHDVNTEAFF
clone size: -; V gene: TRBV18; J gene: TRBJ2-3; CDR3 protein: CASSPPWFATDTQYF
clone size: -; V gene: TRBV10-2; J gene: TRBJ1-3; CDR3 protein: CASSESTGGDTIYF